These T cell receptor beta chains were read from a single sample in a study of T-cell memory formation after mild COVID-19. In TCRdb, the 5' RACE reads were re-called with MiXCR into one record per CDR3 protein. The sample holds around 150,000 distinct CDR3 sequences, roughly 11% seen once. Sequencing used PBMCs or a T cell subset sorted from them (not recorded which). All receptors derive from a man younger than 30 who had mild COVID-19 (a few samples of this study predate the infection). Cell type and time point are not known. Both conserved end residues are part of each CDR3. A D gene is named only where the DNA matches it firmly. Where a row states a size, it is once, few, many or the class of an expanded clone; other rows omit it.

cdr3_aa,cdr3_nt,clone_size,j_call,v_call,d_call
CASSPILPTDTQYF,TGTGCCAGCAGCCCAATACTGCCCACAGATACGCAGTATTTT,few,TRBJ2-3,TRBV11-2,.
CASSYGGQGAFGYTF,TGTGCCAGCAGTTACGGAGGACAGGGGGCCTTTGGCTACACCTTC,few,TRBJ1-2,TRBV6-5,TRBD1
CSADSGRANVLTF,TGCAGTGCGGACAGTGGAAGGGCCAACGTCCTGACTTTC,many,TRBJ2-6,TRBV20-1,.
CASSTSVDRFYGYTF,TGTGCCAGCAGTACCTCCGTAGACAGATTCTATGGCTACACCTTC,.,TRBJ1-2,TRBV28,.
CASSYSMTSGPVEQFF,TGCGCCAGCAGCTACTCAATGACTAGCGGCCCTGTAGAGCAGTTCTTC,.,TRBJ2-1,TRBV5-1,TRBD2
CASSRTSGGLYEQYF,TGCGCCAGCAGCCGGACTAGCGGGGGGCTTTACGAGCAGTACTTC,few,TRBJ2-7,TRBV5-1,TRBD2
CASSNAQASYGYTF,TGTGCCAGCAGTAATGCACAGGCCAGCTATGGCTACACCTTC,many,TRBJ1-2,TRBV28,.
CASSFQGGDEQFF,TGTGCCAGCAGTTTCCAGGGAGGCGATGAGCAGTTCTTC,.,TRBJ2-1,TRBV12-3/TRBV12-4,.
CSALRGNYEQYF,TGCAGTGCCCTGAGGGGCAATTACGAGCAGTACTTC,.,TRBJ2-7,TRBV20-1,.
CASSLASPGGEQYF,TGCGCCAGCAGCTTGGCCAGCCCCGGGGGCGAGCAGTACTTC,many,TRBJ2-7,TRBV5-1,.
CASSLARTAHEQYF,TGTGCCAGCAGCTTAGCCAGAACCGCCCACGAGCAGTACTTC,many,TRBJ2-7,TRBV7-6,.
CASSQDQGSGNQPQHF,TGTGCCAGCAGCCAAGATCAGGGCAGCGGCAATCAGCCCCAGCATTTT,few,TRBJ1-5,TRBV3-1,.
CASSRPRREQFF,TGTGCCAGCAGCAGACCTAGGAGGGAGCAGTTCTTC,few,TRBJ2-1,TRBV7-2,.
CSFSQGTQYF,TGCAGCTTCAGTCAAGGGACCCAGTACTTC,few,TRBJ2-5,TRBV29-1,.
CASSLGDRVVAFF,TGTGCCAGCAGCTTAGGGGACAGGGTAGTGGCTTTCTTT,few,TRBJ1-1,TRBV7-8,TRBD1
CASSQDIFDTSTNEKLFF,TGCGCCAGCAGCCAAGATATTTTTGACACCTCAACTAATGAAAAACTGTTTTTT,.,TRBJ1-4,TRBV4-3,.
CASSLAHGQGIDTQYF,TGTGCCAGCAGCTTAGCCCACGGACAGGGAATAGATACGCAGTATTTT,.,TRBJ2-3,TRBV11-3,TRBD1
CASRAMNTEAFF,TGTGCCAGCAGGGCCATGAACACTGAAGCTTTCTTT,many,TRBJ1-1,TRBV12-3/TRBV12-4,.
CASSLSTGNKNIQYF,TGTGCCAGCAGCTTAAGTACCGGAAACAAAAACATTCAGTACTTC,many,TRBJ2-4,TRBV7-2,.
CASSPAWGVADTQYF,TGTGCCAGCAGCCCCGCGTGGGGGGTGGCAGATACGCAGTATTTT,.,TRBJ2-3,TRBV3-1,.
CASSPDIPNVLTF,TGCGCCAGCAGCCCGGACATTCCCAACGTCCTGACTTTC,.,TRBJ2-6,TRBV5-1,.
CASSLSTGQGVNSPLHF,TGTGCCAGCAGTTTAAGTACCGGACAGGGGGTAAATTCACCCCTCCACTTT,many,TRBJ1-6,TRBV28,TRBD1
CASSPDGFVQPQHF,TGTGCCAGCTCACCGGACGGGTTTGTACAGCCCCAGCATTTT,.,TRBJ1-5,TRBV18,.
CASSVLVSYNEQFF,TGTGCCAGCAGCGTACTAGTTTCCTACAATGAGCAGTTCTTC,few,TRBJ2-1,TRBV7-8,.
CASSPRLGEQYF,TGTGCCAGCAGCCCGAGGCTGGGGGAGCAGTACTTC,.,TRBJ2-7,TRBV7-2,.
CASSPQRVGTEAFF,TGTGCCAGCAGTCCACAGAGAGTTGGCACTGAAGCTTTCTTT,many,TRBJ1-1,TRBV12-3/TRBV12-4,.
CASSLQGVGQPQHF,TGTGCCAGCAGCTTGCAGGGGGTTGGTCAGCCCCAGCATTTT,few,TRBJ1-5,TRBV7-2,TRBD1
CASSSGQGRLRGLNQPQHF,TGTGCCAGCAGCTCCGGGCAGGGGCGGTTAAGGGGGTTAAATCAGCCCCAGCATTTT,.,TRBJ1-5,TRBV6-2/TRBV6-3,.
CASDRGRSRSTDTQYF,TGTGCCAGCGACCGCGGGAGGAGCCGGTCCACAGATACGCAGTATTTT,many,TRBJ2-3,TRBV7-6,TRBD2
CASSSNGGGTEAFF,TGTGCCAGCAGCTCAAACGGGGGGGGCACTGAAGCTTTCTTT,many,TRBJ1-1,TRBV11-2,.
CASSLDVREAQYF,TGTGCCAGCAGCTTAGATGTCAGGGAGGCGCAGTATTTT,.,TRBJ2-3,TRBV7-2,.
CASSYERGGEETQYF,TGTGCCAGCAGTTACGAGCGGGGGGGCGAAGAGACCCAGTACTTC,.,TRBJ2-5,TRBV6-2/TRBV6-3,TRBD2
CASSQERGARNTEAFF,TGCGCCAGCAGCCAAGAACGGGGGGCAAGGAACACTGAAGCTTTCTTT,.,TRBJ1-1,TRBV4-1,.
CASSRGEGSGANVLTF,TGCGCCAGCAGCCGGGGGGAAGGCTCTGGGGCCAACGTCCTGACTTTC,few,TRBJ2-6,TRBV4-3,.
CASSPDFRQETQYF,TGTGCCAGCAGCCCAGATTTTCGCCAAGAGACCCAGTACTTC,few,TRBJ2-5,TRBV7-6,.
CSARDHQPQHF,TGCAGTGCTAGGGATCATCAGCCCCAGCATTTT,few,TRBJ1-5,TRBV20-1,.
CASSRLGTEAFF,TGTGCCAGCAGTCGCCTGGGCACTGAAGCTTTCTTT,few,TRBJ1-1,TRBV7-9,.
CASSQVLSVNTQYF,TGCGCCAGCAGCCAAGTATTATCGGTTAATACGCAGTATTTT,.,TRBJ2-3,TRBV4-1,.
CASSPLAPDTQYF,TGTGCCAGCAGTCCCCTAGCTCCAGATACGCAGTATTTT,.,TRBJ2-3,TRBV28,.
CSARSAAYYEQYF,TGCAGTGCTAGATCTGCAGCCTACTACGAGCAGTACTTC,.,TRBJ2-7,TRBV20-1,.
CASSQTGTGPYNEQFF,TGTGCCAGCAGCCAAACCGGGACAGGGCCCTACAATGAGCAGTTCTTC,many,TRBJ2-1,TRBV4-2,TRBD1
CSVGTRQSRRDSLKSEMNTEAFF,TGCAGCGTTGGAACGAGGCAAAGTCGCCGGGACAGCTTAAAAAGTGAAATGAACACTGAAGCTTTCTTT,.,TRBJ1-1,TRBV29-1,TRBD1